This entry lists 2 T cell receptor beta chains sequenced from one sample in a study of relationships among human T cell subsets. TCR alpha and beta CDR3s were amplified from mRNA by semiquantitative ARM-PCR. ARM-PCR used tagged nested gene-specific primers, then communal superprimers for exponential amplification. TCRdb reprocessed the multiplex PCR reads with MiXCR, giving one entry per CDR3 protein. The table records some 16,000 distinct CDR3 sequences, around three fifths of them present only once. Sequenced: total T cells sorted from blood. The origin of the receptors is a man aged 40-50 years in good health.

This sequence joins TRBV12-5 and TRBJ2-1, with D unclear. Germline CDR1 reads LGHNT; CDR2 reads FRNRAP. This CDR3 has 13 residues. V lost 1 base to trimming and J lost 4 bases, with 5 bases between them. The CDR3 sequence: CASGLGRYNEQFF. The DNA of the CDR3 is TGTGCTAGTGGTTTGGGGCGATACAATGAGCAGTTCTTC.

The rearrangement joins TRBV20-1 to TRBJ2-5; tentative D call: TRBD2 (5 bases). The germline gives CDR1 DFQATT, CDR2 SNEGSKA (reference sequence). Trimming stripped 6 bases from V and 4 bases from J, with 15 bases between. The CDR3 runs 13 residues. For the CDR3, the DNA is TGCAGTGCAACCCTGCGGGTTCGAGAGACCCAGTACTTC. Encoded protein: CSATLRVRETQYF.